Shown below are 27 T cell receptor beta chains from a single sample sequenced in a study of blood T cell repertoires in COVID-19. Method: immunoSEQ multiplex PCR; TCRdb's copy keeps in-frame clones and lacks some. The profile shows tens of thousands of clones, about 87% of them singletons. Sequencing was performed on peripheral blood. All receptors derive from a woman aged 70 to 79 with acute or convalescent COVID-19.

The CDR3 DNA is TGTGCCAGCAGTTACCAGAACTATGGCTACACCTTC. It specifies CASSYQNYGYTF. The V gene is TRBV6-5, the J gene TRBJ1-2; D not resolved. Germline lookup yields CDR1 MNHEY and CDR2 SVGAGI. The CDR3 totals 12 residues. Trimming cost V 2 bases and J 2 bases, with 3 bases left between them.

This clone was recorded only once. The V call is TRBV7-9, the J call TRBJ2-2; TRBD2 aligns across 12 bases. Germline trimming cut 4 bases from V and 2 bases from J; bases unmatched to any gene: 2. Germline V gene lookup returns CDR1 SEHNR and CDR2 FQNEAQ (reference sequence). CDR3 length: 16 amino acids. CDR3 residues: CASSYGLAGNTGELFF. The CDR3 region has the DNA TGTGCCAGCAGCTACGGACTAGCGGGAAACACCGGGGAGCTGTTTTTT.

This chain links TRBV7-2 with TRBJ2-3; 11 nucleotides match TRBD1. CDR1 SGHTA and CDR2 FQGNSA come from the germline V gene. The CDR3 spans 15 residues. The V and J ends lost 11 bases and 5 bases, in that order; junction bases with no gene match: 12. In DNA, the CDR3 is TGTGCCGCCTCAGCCGGGACAGGGGGACAAGATACGCAGTATTTT. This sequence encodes CAASAGTGGQDTQYF.

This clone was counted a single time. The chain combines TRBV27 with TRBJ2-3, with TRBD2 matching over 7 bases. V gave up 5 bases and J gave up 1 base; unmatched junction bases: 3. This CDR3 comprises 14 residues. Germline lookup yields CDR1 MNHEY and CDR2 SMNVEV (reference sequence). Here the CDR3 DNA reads TGTGCCAGCAGTGACACTAGCGGCACAGATACGCAGTATTTT. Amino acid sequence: CASSDTSGTDTQYF.

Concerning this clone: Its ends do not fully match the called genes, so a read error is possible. Here the CDR3 DNA reads TGTGCCAGCAGCGTAGACCAGGGCACAGATACGCAGTATTTT. Translation: CASSVDQGTDTQYF. This rearrangement joins TRBV11-2 to TRBJ2-3; D remains unclear. The CDR3 is made up of 14 amino acids. CDR1 is SGHAT, CDR2 FQNNGV, per germline.

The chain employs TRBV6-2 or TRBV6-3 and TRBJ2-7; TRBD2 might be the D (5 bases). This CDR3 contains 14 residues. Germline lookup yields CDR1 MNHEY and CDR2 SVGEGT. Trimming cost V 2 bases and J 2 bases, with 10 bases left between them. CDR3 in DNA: TGTGCCAGCAGTTACGGCGGGCGCCCCTACGAGCAGTACGTC. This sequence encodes CASSYGGRPYEQYV.

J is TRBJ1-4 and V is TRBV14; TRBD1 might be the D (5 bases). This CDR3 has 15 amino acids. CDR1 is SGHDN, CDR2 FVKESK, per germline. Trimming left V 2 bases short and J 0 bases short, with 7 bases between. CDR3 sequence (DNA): TGTGCCAGCAGCCAATGGGGGGCAACTAATGAAAAACTGTTTTTT. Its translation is CASSQWGATNEKLFF.

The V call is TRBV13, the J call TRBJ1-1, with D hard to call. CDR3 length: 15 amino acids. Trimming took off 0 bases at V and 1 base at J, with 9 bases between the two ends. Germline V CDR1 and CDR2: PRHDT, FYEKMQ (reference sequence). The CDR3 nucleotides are TGTGCCAGCAGCTTAGGATCAGCGTCGAACACTGAAGCTTTCTTT. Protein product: CASSLGSASNTEAFF.

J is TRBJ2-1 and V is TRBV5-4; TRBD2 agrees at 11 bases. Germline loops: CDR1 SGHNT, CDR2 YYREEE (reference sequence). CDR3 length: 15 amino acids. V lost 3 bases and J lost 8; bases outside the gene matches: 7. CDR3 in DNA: TGTGCCAGCAGCTCCGCGACTAGCGGGAACTATGAGCAGTTCTTC. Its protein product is CASSSATSGNYEQFF.

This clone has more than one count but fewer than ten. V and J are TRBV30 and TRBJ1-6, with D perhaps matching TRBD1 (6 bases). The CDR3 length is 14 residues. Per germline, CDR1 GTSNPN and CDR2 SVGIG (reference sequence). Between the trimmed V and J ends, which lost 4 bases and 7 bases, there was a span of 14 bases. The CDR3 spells CAWITGTPNSPLHF. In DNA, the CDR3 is TGTGCCTGGATTACCGGGACACCGAATTCACCCCTCCACTTT.

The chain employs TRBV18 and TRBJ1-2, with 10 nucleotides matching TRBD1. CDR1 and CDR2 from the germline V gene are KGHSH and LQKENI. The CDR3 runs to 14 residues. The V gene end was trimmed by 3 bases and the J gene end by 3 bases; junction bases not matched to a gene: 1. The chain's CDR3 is CASSPGTGDYGYTF. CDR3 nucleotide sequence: TGTGCCAGCTCACCGGGGACAGGGGACTATGGCTACACCTTC.

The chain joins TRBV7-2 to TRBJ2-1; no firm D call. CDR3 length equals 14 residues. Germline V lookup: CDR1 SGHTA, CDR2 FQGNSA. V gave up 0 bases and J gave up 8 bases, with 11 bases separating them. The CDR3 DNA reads TGTGCCAGCAGCTTAGCGGGCATCGCCCATGAGCAGTTCTTC. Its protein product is CASSLAGIAHEQFF.

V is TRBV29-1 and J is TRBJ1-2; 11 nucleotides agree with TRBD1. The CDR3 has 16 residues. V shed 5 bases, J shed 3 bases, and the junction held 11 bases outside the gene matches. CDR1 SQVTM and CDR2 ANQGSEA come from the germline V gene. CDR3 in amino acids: CSVPGQGAGKDYGYTF. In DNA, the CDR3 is TGCAGCGTTCCAGGACAGGGGGCGGGAAAAGACTATGGCTACACCTTC.

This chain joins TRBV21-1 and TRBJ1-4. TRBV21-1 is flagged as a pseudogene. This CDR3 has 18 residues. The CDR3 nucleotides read TGTGCCAGCAGCAAGGCTCCGGGACTGCGAAGTACTAATGAAAAACTGTTTTTT. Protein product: CASSKAPGLRSTNEKLFF.

CDR3 in amino acids: CASSSDRAGGELFF. CDR3 in DNA: TGTGCCAGCAGCTCAGACAGGGCCGGCGGGGAGCTGTTTTTT. V and J are TRBV6-4 and TRBJ2-2, with 7 bases identical to TRBD1. The CDR3 runs to 14 residues. V gave up 6 bases and J gave up 7 bases; unmatched junction bases: 8. Germline V gene lookup returns CDR1 MRHNA and CDR2 SNTAGT.

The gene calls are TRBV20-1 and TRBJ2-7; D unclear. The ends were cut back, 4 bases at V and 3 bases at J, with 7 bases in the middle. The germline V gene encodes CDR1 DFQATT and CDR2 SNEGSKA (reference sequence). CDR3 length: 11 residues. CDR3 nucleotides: TGCAGTGCTAATGGAGACTACGAGCAGTACGTC. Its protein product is CSANGDYEQYV.

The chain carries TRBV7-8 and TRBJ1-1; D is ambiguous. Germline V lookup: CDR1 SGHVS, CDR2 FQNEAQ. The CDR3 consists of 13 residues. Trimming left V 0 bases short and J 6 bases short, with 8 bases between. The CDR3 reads CASSLAHLPEAFF. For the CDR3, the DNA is TGTGCCAGCAGCTTAGCGCACTTGCCTGAAGCTTTCTTT. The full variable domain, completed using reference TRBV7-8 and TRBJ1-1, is GAGVSQSPRYKVAKRGQDVALRCDPISGHVSLFWYQQALGQGPEFLTYFQNEAQLDKSGLPSDRFFAERPEGSVSTLKIQRTQQEDSAVYLCASSLAHLPEAFFGQGTRLTVV.

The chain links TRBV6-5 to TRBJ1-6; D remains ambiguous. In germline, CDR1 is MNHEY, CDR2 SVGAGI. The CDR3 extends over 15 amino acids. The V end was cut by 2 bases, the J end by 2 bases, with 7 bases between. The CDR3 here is CASSYSAAYNSPLHF. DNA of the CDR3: TGTGCCAGCAGTTACAGTGCAGCCTATAATTCACCCCTCCACTTT.

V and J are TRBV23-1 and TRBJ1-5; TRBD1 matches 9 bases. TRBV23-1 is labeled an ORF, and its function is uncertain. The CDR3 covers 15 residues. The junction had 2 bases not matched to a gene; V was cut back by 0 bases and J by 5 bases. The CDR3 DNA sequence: TGCGCCAGCAGTCAATCGGACAGGGGAGATCAGCCCCAGCATTTT. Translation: CASSQSDRGDQPQHF.

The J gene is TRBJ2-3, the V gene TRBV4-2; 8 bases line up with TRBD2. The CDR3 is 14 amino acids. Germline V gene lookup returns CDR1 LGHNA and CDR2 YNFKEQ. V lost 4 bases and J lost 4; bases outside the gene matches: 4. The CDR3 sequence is CASSLSGMADTQYF. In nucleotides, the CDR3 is TGTGCCAGCAGCCTTAGCGGGATGGCAGATACGCAGTATTTT.

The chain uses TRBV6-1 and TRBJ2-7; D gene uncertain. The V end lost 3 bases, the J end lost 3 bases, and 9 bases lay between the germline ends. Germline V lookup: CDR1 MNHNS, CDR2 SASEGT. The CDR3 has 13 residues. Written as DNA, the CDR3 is TGTGCCAGCAGTGACGTTGAGCACTACGAGCAGTACGTC. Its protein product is CASSDVEHYEQYV.

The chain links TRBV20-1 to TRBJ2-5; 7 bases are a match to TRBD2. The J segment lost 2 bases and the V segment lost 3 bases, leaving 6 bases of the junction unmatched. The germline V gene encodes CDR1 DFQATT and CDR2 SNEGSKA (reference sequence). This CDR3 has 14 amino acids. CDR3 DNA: TGCAGTGCTAGTCCAGCGGGGTCACAAGAGACCCAGTACTTC. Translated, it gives CSASPAGSQETQYF.

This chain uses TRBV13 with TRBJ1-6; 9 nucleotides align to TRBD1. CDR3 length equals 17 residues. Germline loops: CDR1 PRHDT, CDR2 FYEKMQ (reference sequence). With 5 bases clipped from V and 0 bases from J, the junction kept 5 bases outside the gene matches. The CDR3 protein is CASSALQGASYNSPLHF. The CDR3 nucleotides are TGTGCCAGCAGCGCGTTACAGGGGGCCTCCTATAATTCACCCCTCCACTTT.

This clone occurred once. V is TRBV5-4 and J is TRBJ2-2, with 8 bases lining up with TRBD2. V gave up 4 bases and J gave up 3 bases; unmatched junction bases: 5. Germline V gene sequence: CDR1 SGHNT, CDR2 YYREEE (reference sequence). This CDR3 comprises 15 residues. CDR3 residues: CASSPTSVDTGELFF. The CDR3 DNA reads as TGTGCCAGCAGCCCGACTAGCGTGGACACCGGGGAGCTGTTTTTT.

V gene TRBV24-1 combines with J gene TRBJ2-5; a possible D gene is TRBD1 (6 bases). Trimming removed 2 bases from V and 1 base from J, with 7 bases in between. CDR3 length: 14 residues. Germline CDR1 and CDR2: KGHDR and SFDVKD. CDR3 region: CATSDSGVQETQYF. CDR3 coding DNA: TGTGCCACCAGTGATTCAGGGGTCCAAGAGACCCAGTACTTC.

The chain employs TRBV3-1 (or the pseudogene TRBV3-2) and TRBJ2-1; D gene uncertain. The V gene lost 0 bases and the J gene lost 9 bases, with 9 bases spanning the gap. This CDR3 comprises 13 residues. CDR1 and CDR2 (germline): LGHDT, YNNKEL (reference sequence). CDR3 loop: CASSQDTRSEQFF. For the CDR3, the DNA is TGTGCCAGCAGCCAAGATACACGGAGTGAGCAGTTCTTC.

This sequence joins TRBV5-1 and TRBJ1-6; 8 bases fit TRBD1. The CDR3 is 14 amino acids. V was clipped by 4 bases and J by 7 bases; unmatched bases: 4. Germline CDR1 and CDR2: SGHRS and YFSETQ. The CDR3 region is CASSPGQANSPLHF. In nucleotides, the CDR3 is TGCGCCAGCAGCCCGGGACAGGCAAATTCACCCCTCCACTTT.